This T cell receptor beta chain was documented in a study of blood T cell repertoires in COVID-19. Clones were sequenced by immunoSEQ multiplex PCR, and TCRdb holds only the in-frame ones, with some missing. The sample carries roughly 180,000 clones, approximately 85% recorded once. Sequenced material: peripheral blood. The receptor was isolated from a woman between 55 and 75 years old with acute or convalescent COVID-19.

CDR3 sequence reads: CASSPGGAATNEKLFF. CDR3 sequence (DNA): TGTGCCAGCAGTCCCGGCGGGGCCGCAACTAATGAAAAACTGTTTTTT. The gene calls are TRBV28 and TRBJ1-4; a weak D match, TRBD1 (5 bases). The germline V gene has CDR1 MDHEN and CDR2 SYDVKM. V was pared by 5 bases and J by 0 bases, with 13 bases between. There are 16 residues in the CDR3.